Below, 17 T cell receptor beta chains from the same sample are listed, as sequenced in a study of blood T cell repertoires in COVID-19. TCRdb's table, derived via immunoSEQ multiplex PCR, lists solely in-frame clones and lacks some. The sample includes some 260,000 clones, less than 85% of them seen just once. Material for sequencing was peripheral blood. The receptors shown here come from a woman at least 80 years old with active or convalescent COVID-19.

This clone occurred a few times. V usage is TRBV28 and J usage is TRBJ1-4; possibly TRBD1 for D (6 bases). V gave up 2 bases and J gave up 14 bases, with 21 bases separating them. The CDR3 is 15 residues long. The germline V gene has CDR1 MDHEN and CDR2 SYDVKM. The CDR3 spells CASSLMQGPKVYLFF. Here the CDR3 DNA reads TGTGCCAGCAGTTTAATGCAGGGGCCCAAGGTGTACCTGTTTTTT.

The V and J genes are TRBV2 and TRBJ1-2; TRBD1 is a possible D gene (6 bases). Per the germline V gene, CDR1 is SNHLY and CDR2 is FYNNEI. The length of the CDR3 is 10 residues. V dropped 9 bases and J dropped 6 bases, with 8 bases sitting between them. Here the CDR3 reads CARRGNGYTF. The DNA for the CDR3 is TGTGCCAGAAGGGGGAATGGCTACACCTTC.

The rearrangement joins TRBV27 to TRBJ2-7; 7 bases agree with TRBD2. The CDR3 runs 13 residues. The germline V gene encodes CDR1 MNHEY and CDR2 SMNVEV (reference sequence). V trimming: 1 base; J trimming: 6 bases; junction bases outside the gene matches: 3. CDR3 in amino acids: CASSLFGLGEQYF. The CDR3 DNA is TGTGCCAGCAGTTTATTCGGACTAGGCGAGCAGTACTTC.

The chain is built from TRBV6-2 or TRBV6-3 and TRBJ1-1, with TRBD1 identical over 10 bases. The CDR3 contains 16 residues. The V gene end was trimmed by 0 bases and the J gene end by 7 bases; junction bases not matched to a gene: 8. Germline CDR1 reads MNHEY; CDR2 reads SVGEGT. The CDR3 bases are TGTGCCAGCAGTTACTCCGGCGGGACAGGGGTTGGTGAAGCTTTCTTT. Amino acid sequence: CASSYSGGTGVGEAFF.

The rearrangement uses TRBV7-9 and TRBJ2-7, with 7 bases lining up with TRBD1. This CDR3 is built from 14 residues. The junction had 10 bases not matched to a gene; V was cut back by 5 bases and J by 6 bases. The germline CDR1 and CDR2 sequences are SEHNR and FQNEAQ (reference sequence). This chain's CDR3 is CASSRPTGLGEQYF. CDR3 coding DNA: TGTGCCAGCAGCCGACCGACAGGGCTGGGCGAGCAGTACTTC.

The rearrangement links TRBV5-5 to TRBJ1-5, with D possibly TRBD1 on 5 matching bases. The CDR3 is 15 amino acids. Trimming stripped 0 bases from V and 5 bases from J, with 12 bases between. Germline CDR1 reads SGHKS; CDR2 reads YYEKEE (reference sequence). The CDR3 sequence: CASSLAGGFHQPQHF. The CDR3 coding sequence is TGTGCCAGCAGCTTGGCCGGGGGGTTTCATCAGCCCCAGCATTTT. The whole variable domain, remainder taken from reference TRBV5-5 and TRBJ1-5, is DAGVTQSPTHLIKTRGQQVTLRCSPISGHKSVSWYQQVLGQGPQFIFQYYEKEERGRGNFPDRFSARQFPNYSSELNVNALLLGDSALYLCASSLAGGFHQPQHFGDGTRLSIL.

The J gene is TRBJ1-2, the V gene TRBV5-1, with D perhaps matching TRBD1 (6 bases). The CDR3 sequence is 15 residues long. Trimming shortened V by 2 bases and J by 2 bases, and 13 bases separated the two germline ends. Germline-derived CDR1 and CDR2 are SGHRS and YFSETQ. The DNA of the CDR3 is TGCGCCAGCAGCTTCGGGGGGCAAGAGAACTATGGCTACACCTTC. Translating it yields CASSFGGQENYGYTF.

The J gene is TRBJ1-6, the V gene TRBV5-1, with 9 bases identical to TRBD1. This CDR3 contains 16 residues. The junction had 7 bases not matched to a gene; V was cut back by 3 bases and J by 6 bases. CDR1 SGHRS and CDR2 YFSETQ come from the germline V gene. The chain's CDR3 is CASSSQGALGNSPLHF. CDR3 in DNA: TGCGCCAGCAGCTCACAGGGGGCCCTCGGTAATTCACCCCTCCACTTT. Together with reference TRBV5-1 and TRBJ1-6, the CDR3 gives the full variable domain: KAGVTQTPRYLIKTRGQQVTLSCSPISGHRSVSWYQQTPGQGLQFLFEYFSETQRNKGNFPGRFSGRQFSNSRSEMNVSTLELGDSALYLCASSSQGALGNSPLHFGNGTRLTVT.

The chain employs TRBV7-8 and TRBJ2-3; D may be TRBD2 (5 bases). Trimming pared 5 bases from V and 6 bases from J, leaving 18 bases between. Germline V gene data show CDR1 as SGHVS and CDR2 as FQNEAQ. This CDR3 has 15 amino acids. The CDR3 reads CASSHGVSLGDTQYF. CDR3 bases: TGTGCCAGCAGCCACGGGGTTTCGCTAGGGGATACGCAGTATTTT.

This clone was observed a single time. V and J are TRBV19 and TRBJ1-1; D not resolved. V was pared by 6 bases and J by 2 bases, with 10 bases between. Germline assignment: CDR1 LNHDA and CDR2 SQIVND (reference sequence). The CDR3 contains 13 residues. The CDR3: CASSFLDNTEAFF. CDR3 nucleotides: TGTGCCAGTAGCTTCCTAGACAACACTGAAGCTTTCTTT.

The J gene is TRBJ2-5, the V gene TRBV5-1; possibly TRBD1 for D (6 bases). V was pared by 0 bases and J by 1 base, with 19 bases between. The germline CDR1 and CDR2 sequences are SGHRS and YFSETQ. This CDR3 has 18 amino acids. The DNA of the CDR3 is TGCGCCAGCAGCTTGGCCTACTCCCGCAGGGGTTTCCAAGAGACCCAGTACTTC. Protein: CASSLAYSRRGFQETQYF.

V usage is TRBV10-3 and J usage is TRBJ1-3, with D unresolved. CDR3 length equals 15 residues. V was shortened by 3 bases and J by 0 bases, with 9 bases between the two germline ends. Germline V gene lookup returns CDR1 ENHRY and CDR2 SYGVKD. CDR3 in DNA: TGTGCCATCAGTGACGCGGCGAGCTCTGGAAACACCATATATTTT. Translating it yields CAISDAASSGNTIYF.

The chain couples TRBV19 to TRBJ2-3; D is unresolved. The CDR3 has 12 amino acids. V was trimmed by 6 bases and J by 4 bases, leaving 8 bases between them. Looked up from germline, CDR1 is LNHDA and CDR2 is SQIVND (reference sequence). CDR3 region: CASRSPADTQYF. Written as DNA, the CDR3 is TGTGCCAGTAGGAGCCCGGCAGATACGCAGTATTTT. The full variable domain, rest sourced from reference TRBV19 and TRBJ2-3, is DGGITQSPKYLFRKEGQNVTLSCEQNLNHDAMYWYRQDPGQGLRLIYYSQIVNDFQKGDIAEGYSVSREKKESFPLTVTSAQKNPTAFYLCASRSPADTQYFGPGTRLTVL.

In this sample, this clone turned up once. The chain joins TRBV4-1 to TRBJ2-7, with a possible D match to TRBD1 (6 bases). The germline V gene encodes CDR1 MGHRA and CDR2 YSYEKL. Trimming took 0 bases from V and 5 from J, leaving 23 bases between them. The CDR3 contains 18 residues. CDR3 in amino acids: CASSQDTPSTGKKDEQYF. The CDR3 DNA follows: TGCGCCAGCAGCCAAGATACCCCCTCAACAGGGAAAAAGGACGAGCAGTACTTC.

The chain recombines TRBV10-3 with TRBJ1-2, with a possible D match to TRBD1 (6 bases). The V and J ends lost 4 bases and 9 bases respectively, with 15 bases between them. The CDR3 spans 13 residues. Germline loops: CDR1 ENHRY, CDR2 SYGVKD. The DNA for the CDR3 is TGTGCCATCAGTGCCCGGGACATTAGGCGCTACACCTTC. Its protein product is CAISARDIRRYTF.

The genes are TRBV25-1 and TRBJ1-2, with TRBD1 matching 8 bases. The CDR3 sequence is 14 residues long. Trimming removed 1 base from V and 8 bases from J; junction bases left unmatched: 6. CDR1 is MGHDK and CDR2 is SYGVNS in the germline V gene. CDR3 in amino acids: CASSESGTGGGYTF. The CDR3 DNA reads TGTGCCAGCAGTGAATCCGGGACAGGCGGCGGCTACACCTTC.

The CDR3 DNA is TGCGCCAGCAGTGAGTCCAACCCGGGGACTGGAAACACCATATATTTT. This sequence encodes CASSESNPGTGNTIYF. The chain is built from TRBV10-2 and TRBJ1-3; unclear D gene. The ends were cut back, 0 bases at V and 2 bases at J, with 11 bases in the middle. Per germline, CDR1 WSHSY and CDR2 SAAADI. The CDR3 has 16 amino acids.